The rows below give T cell receptor beta chains drawn from one sample of a study of a mutant IDH1 vaccine in newly diagnosed glioma. Produced via immunoSEQ multiplex PCR; TCRdb's table is partial and in-frame only. The table records 95,000 to 100,000 clones, roughly 89% of them present only once. Sequences were derived from PBMCs, sampled from a glioma patient treated with radiotherapy, temozolomide or both. The receptors stem from a woman in her forties or fifties with glioma. Each CDR3 is given with its conserved first and last residue. The order of the fields is V gene, D gene, clone size, J gene, CDR3 DNA, CDR3 protein. D genes are given only for firm matches. Size is stated for part of the rows, as once, few or many counts, or as a class when the clone is expanded.

V: TRBV27; D: .; size: .; J: TRBJ2-1; DNA: TGTGCCAGCAGTTTAGGGGGCTCCTACAATGAGCAGTTCTTC; CDR3: CASSLGGSYNEQFF
V: TRBV7-9; D: .; size: .; J: TRBJ1-2; DNA: TGTGCCAGCAGCTTAGGCTCAGCAAACTATGGCTACACCTTC; CDR3: CASSLGSANYGYTF
V: TRBV14; D: .; size: .; J: TRBJ1-1; DNA: TGTGCCAGCAGCGGCCGTGGGTCTAACACTGAAGCTTTCTTT; CDR3: CASSGRGSNTEAFF
V: TRBV9; D: .; size: few; J: TRBJ2-5; DNA: TGTGCCAGCAGCGCTCCGAAGGGGGATCGATCACAAGAGACCCAGTACTTC; CDR3: CASSAPKGDRSQETQYF
V: TRBV6-6; D: .; size: .; J: TRBJ1-5; DNA: TGTGCCAGCACCCGAGATAACGGTGGCAATCAGCCCCAGCATTTT; CDR3: CASTRDNGGNQPQHF
V: TRBV2; D: .; size: .; J: TRBJ2-3; DNA: TGTGCCAGCACCAAATGGACAACTAGCACAGATACGCAGTATTTT; CDR3: CASTKWTTSTDTQYF
V: TRBV5-1; D: TRBD1; size: .; J: TRBJ2-7; DNA: TGCGCCAGCAGCCCGTACCGGGACAGGGACTACGAGCAGTACTTC; CDR3: CASSPYRDRDYEQYF
V: TRBV30; D: .; size: .; J: TRBJ1-1; DNA: TGTGCCTGGAAGGGGTCGTACACTGAAGCTTTCTTT; CDR3: CAWKGSYTEAFF
V: TRBV19; D: .; size: .; J: TRBJ2-4; DNA: TGTGCCAGTAGTCTCCTCTGGCGTCCCGGAGGGGCCAAAAACATTCAGTACTTC; CDR3: CASSLLWRPGGAKNIQYF
V: TRBV19; D: .; size: .; J: TRBJ1-1; DNA: TGTGCCAGTTATTCGGGAAATATGAACACTGAAGCTTTCTTT; CDR3: CASYSGNMNTEAFF
V: TRBV10-3; D: .; size: .; J: TRBJ2-7; DNA: TGTGCCATCAGTGAGCCGGAGAGGGTCGGAGGGGGCTCCTACGAGCAGTACTTC; CDR3: CAISEPERVGGGSYEQYF
V: TRBV28; D: .; size: .; J: TRBJ2-7; DNA: TGTGCCAGCAGTTCCGGACAGAGAACCTACGAGCAGTACTTC; CDR3: CASSSGQRTYEQYF
V: TRBV9; D: TRBD2; size: .; J: TRBJ2-5; DNA: TGTGCCAGCAGCGTAGGTAGCGGGAGGGCCCCAGAGACCCAGTACTTC; CDR3: CASSVGSGRAPETQYF
V: TRBV4-1; D: TRBD2; size: .; J: TRBJ2-1; DNA: TGCGCCAGCAGCCAAACCGGGACTAGTCATTCTGGGCAGTTCTTC; CDR3: CASSQTGTSHSGQFF
V: TRBV28; D: TRBD2; size: .; J: TRBJ2-3; DNA: TGTGCCAGCAGCTATCCCGGGGGGGGGCTGCGCACAGATACGCAGTATTTT; CDR3: CASSYPGGGLRTDTQYF
V: TRBV6-5; D: .; size: .; J: TRBJ2-2; DNA: TGTGCCAGCAGTTTTAGCGGCGCGAACACCGGGGAGCTGTTTTTT; CDR3: CASSFSGANTGELFF
V: TRBV12-5; D: .; size: .; J: TRBJ2-7; DNA: TGTGCTAGTGGTTTGGTAGACGTTGGGGACACGGGGGACGAGCAGTACTTC; CDR3: CASGLVDVGDTGDEQYF
V: TRBV7-9; D: TRBD2; size: .; J: TRBJ2-4; DNA: TGTGCCAGCAGCCCCAGTTGGGGAGGGGATGGGAACATTCAGTACTTC; CDR3: CASSPSWGGDGNIQYF
V: TRBV14; D: .; size: .; J: TRBJ2-1; DNA: TGTGCCAGCAGCCAAGACTGGTACAATGAGCAGTTCTTC; CDR3: CASSQDWYNEQFF
V: TRBV7-3; D: .; size: few; J: TRBJ2-2; DNA: TGTGCCAGCAGCTCGGCGGGCAGTCGAGGCACCGGGGAGCTGTTTTTT; CDR3: CASSSAGSRGTGELFF
V: TRBV7-3; D: .; size: .; J: TRBJ2-6; DNA: TGTGCCAGCAGCTCCCCGTCGGGGGCGTACTCTGGGGCCAACGTCCTGACTTTC; CDR3: CASSSPSGAYSGANVLTF
V: TRBV11-2; D: .; size: once; J: TRBJ2-3; DNA: TGTGCCAGCGTACAGGGTTTTACGCAGTATTTT; CDR3: CASVQGFTQYF
V: TRBV7-8; D: TRBD1; size: .; J: TRBJ2-5; DNA: TGTGCCAGCAGCTTAGCTCCCAGGGGGCGCGGAGAGACCCAGTACTTC; CDR3: CASSLAPRGRGETQYF
V: TRBV19; D: TRBD2; size: .; J: TRBJ2-3; DNA: TGTGCCAGTAGTATTATGGCGGGAGATCCAGATACGCAGTATTTT; CDR3: CASSIMAGDPDTQYF
V: TRBV18; D: .; size: few; J: TRBJ2-5; DNA: TGTGCCAGCTCATCCGGGGTAATCCAAGAGACCCAGTACTTC; CDR3: CASSSGVIQETQYF
V: TRBV27; D: .; size: .; J: TRBJ2-7; DNA: TGTGCCAGCAGTTCCCCCGGGGGAAGCACGTACGAGCAGTACTTC; CDR3: CASSSPGGSTYEQYF
V: TRBV5-1; D: .; size: .; J: TRBJ2-3; DNA: TGCGCCAGCAGCTTGGTTCCCAGCTCGACAGATACGCAGTATTTT; CDR3: CASSLVPSSTDTQYF
V: TRBV27; D: .; size: .; J: TRBJ1-1; DNA: TGTGCCAGCAGTCGACGGGAGAACACTGAAGCTTTCTTT; CDR3: CASSRRENTEAFF
V: TRBV6-4; D: .; size: once; J: TRBJ1-1; DNA: TGTGCCAGCAGCAAAGGTGGGGCAGGTGGCACTGAAGCTTTCTTT; CDR3: CASSKGGAGGTEAFF
V: TRBV5-5; D: .; size: .; J: TRBJ1-1; DNA: TGTGCCAGCAGCTTGGGTCTGAACACTGAAGCTTTCTTT; CDR3: CASSLGLNTEAFF
V: TRBV12-5; D: TRBD1; size: many; J: TRBJ2-6; DNA: TGTGCTAGTTCATACAGGGGCGCTGGGGCCAACGTCCTGACTTTC; CDR3: CASSYRGAGANVLTF
V: TRBV30; D: .; size: .; J: TRBJ1-5; DNA: TGTGCCTGGAGTCTACGCAATCAGCCCCAGCATTTT; CDR3: CAWSLRNQPQHF
V: TRBV7-2; D: .; size: .; J: TRBJ2-7; DNA: TGTGCCAGCAGCTTAGTTTTGGGTAGCGAGCAGTACTTC; CDR3: CASSLVLGSEQYF
V: TRBV9; D: TRBD1; size: .; J: TRBJ1-2; DNA: TGTGCCAGCAGTGAGAGGGACAGGGGGACCTATGGCTACACCTTC; CDR3: CASSERDRGTYGYTF
V: TRBV6-1; D: TRBD1; size: .; J: TRBJ2-1; DNA: TGTGCCAGCACGGGGACAGGACTCAATGAGCAGTTCTTC; CDR3: CASTGTGLNEQFF
V: TRBV29-1; D: TRBD2; size: .; J: TRBJ2-1; DNA: TGCAGCGTTCTGACTAGCGGGAGGGAAGGCGATGAGCAGTTCTTC; CDR3: CSVLTSGREGDEQFF
V: TRBV4-1; D: TRBD2; size: .; J: TRBJ2-2; DNA: TGCGCCAGCAGCCAAGGCCTAGCGGGAGTAACCGGGGAGCTGTTTTTT; CDR3: CASSQGLAGVTGELFF
V: TRBV30; D: .; size: .; J: TRBJ2-5; DNA: TGTGCCTGGAGTGTACTTTTTCGAGAGACCCAGTACTTC; CDR3: CAWSVLFRETQYF
V: TRBV5-1; D: TRBD1; size: .; J: TRBJ1-2; DNA: TGCGCCAGCAGCGCCAGACAGGGTCTCTACACCTTC; CDR3: CASSARQGLYTF
V: TRBV5-1; D: TRBD1; size: once; J: TRBJ2-1; DNA: TGCGCCAGCAGCTTGGTGGGACAGGGGGCGAATGAGCAGTTCTTC; CDR3: CASSLVGQGANEQFF
V: TRBV2; D: TRBD1; size: few; J: TRBJ1-5; DNA: TGTGCCAGCAGTGGACAGGGGGATTGGTGGAATCAGCCCCAGCATTTT; CDR3: CASSGQGDWWNQPQHF
V: TRBV9; D: TRBD1; size: .; J: TRBJ1-2; DNA: TGTGCCAGCAGCGTAGACGGTATAAGGACAGGGGGTTATGGCTACACCTTC; CDR3: CASSVDGIRTGGYGYTF
V: TRBV27; D: TRBD2; size: .; J: TRBJ2-7; DNA: TGTGCCAGCAGTTCTGGGACTAGCGGGATGTACGAGCAGTACTTC; CDR3: CASSSGTSGMYEQYF
V: TRBV4-1; D: .; size: .; J: TRBJ1-2; DNA: TGCGCCAGCAGCCAAGATCGGGGCAGGGTTGGAGGCTACACCTTC; CDR3: CASSQDRGRVGGYTF
V: TRBV11-2; D: .; size: .; J: TRBJ1-4; DNA: TGTGCCAGCAGCTCACTTATGGCCCCGATGAAACTGTTTTTT; CDR3: CASSSLMAPMKLFF
V: TRBV2; D: TRBD2; size: .; J: TRBJ2-1; DNA: TGTGCCAGCAGTGAGGTAGGGACTAGCGGGAGTGACTACAATGAGCAGTTCTTC; CDR3: CASSEVGTSGSDYNEQFF
V: TRBV5-1; D: TRBD2; size: .; J: TRBJ2-2; DNA: TGCGCCAGCAGCTTTAGCGGGAGCGGGGGCACCGGGGAGCTGTTTTTT; CDR3: CASSFSGSGGTGELFF
V: TRBV7-9; D: .; size: .; J: TRBJ1-4; DNA: TGTGCCAGCAGCCCCGACCAGGCAAGGCATGAAAAACTGTTTTTT; CDR3: CASSPDQARHEKLFF
V: TRBV5-1; D: .; size: .; J: TRBJ2-2; DNA: TGCGCCAGCTGGTCAGGGGTGGATACCGGGGAGCTGTTTTTT; CDR3: CASWSGVDTGELFF
V: TRBV19; D: .; size: .; J: TRBJ1-2; DNA: TGTGCCAGTATTGGATACTATGGCTACACCTTC; CDR3: CASIGYYGYTF
V: TRBV18; D: .; size: .; J: TRBJ1-1; DNA: TGTGCCAGCTCACCACCGGAGAACACTGAAGCTTTCTTT; CDR3: CASSPPENTEAFF
V: TRBV6-1; D: .; size: .; J: TRBJ1-1; DNA: TGTGCCAGCAGTGAGATCGTATTACACAGAAGGCTCGACACTGAAGCTTTCTTT; CDR3: CASSEIVLHRRLDTEAFF
V: TRBV2; D: TRBD1; size: once; J: TRBJ1-5; DNA: TGTGCCAGCAGTGACTACGGACAGGTCCCCGATTATAGCAATCAGCCCCAGCATTTT; CDR3: CASSDYGQVPDYSNQPQHF
V: TRBV18; D: .; size: .; J: TRBJ2-3; DNA: TGTGCCAGCTCACGGTGGCAGACCACAGATACGCAGTATTTT; CDR3: CASSRWQTTDTQYF
V: TRBV5-1; D: .; size: .; J: TRBJ1-1; DNA: TGCGCCAGCAGCTTAATAGCGGGGTGGAACACTGAAGCTTTCTTT; CDR3: CASSLIAGWNTEAFF
V: TRBV5-1; D: .; size: once; J: TRBJ2-5; DNA: TGCGCCAGCAGGAGAGGAGACCAAGAGACCCAGTACTTC; CDR3: CASRRGDQETQYF
V: TRBV18; D: .; size: few; J: TRBJ1-1; DNA: TGTGCCAGCTCAGCACAGGGCTTGAACACTGAAGCTTTCTTT; CDR3: CASSAQGLNTEAFF